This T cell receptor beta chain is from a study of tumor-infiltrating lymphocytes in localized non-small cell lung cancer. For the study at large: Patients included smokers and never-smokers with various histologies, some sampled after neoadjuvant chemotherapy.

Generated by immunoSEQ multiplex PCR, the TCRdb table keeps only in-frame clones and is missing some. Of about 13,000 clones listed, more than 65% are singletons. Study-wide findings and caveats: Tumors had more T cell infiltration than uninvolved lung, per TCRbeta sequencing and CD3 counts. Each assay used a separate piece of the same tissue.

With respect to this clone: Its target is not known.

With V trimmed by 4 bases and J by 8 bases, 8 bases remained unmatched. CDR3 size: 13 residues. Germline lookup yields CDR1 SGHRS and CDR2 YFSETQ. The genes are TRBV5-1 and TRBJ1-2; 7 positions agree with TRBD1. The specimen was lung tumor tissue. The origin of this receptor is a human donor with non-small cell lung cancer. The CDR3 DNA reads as TGCGCCAGCAGCCCTGAGGGGGCGGGCGGCTACACCTTC. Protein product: CASSPEGAGGYTF.